The rows below give T cell receptor beta chains drawn from one sample of a study of T cells in Graves' hyperthyroidism and ophthalmopathy. TCRdb processed the multiplex PCR reads anew with MiXCR; each CDR3 protein has one entry. Altogether hundreds of thousands of distinct CDR3 sequences are present, around 14% being singletons, with the ten largest covering approximately 8%. The specimen sequenced was blood. The source is a woman between 18 and 29 years old with Graves' hyperthyroidism. Each CDR3 is given without its conserved first and last residue. A D gene is named only where the DNA matches it firmly. A clone size is listed for some rows: how often the clone was seen (once, few, many), or a class if it is expanded.

d_gene | v_gene | abundance | CDR3aa
NA | TRBV7-8 | many | ASSLALYWNTGELF
NA | TRBV2 | NA | ASSVVSGSSYEQY
NA | TRBV7-9 | few | ASSLSRERGLNIQY
TRBD1 | TRBV7-8 | many | ASSLWDPGQGKETQY
TRBD1 | TRBV6-1 | few | ASTLQGRTYEQY
NA | TRBV20-1 | NA | SARGGFGNSPLH
NA | TRBV25-1 | few | ASTRLGNTIY
NA | TRBV5-8 | few | ASSTLRAHWNSPLH
NA | TRBV9 | NA | ASSVSEGPETQY
NA | TRBV6-5 | many | ASSYSVGAGEQF
TRBD1 | TRBV12-3/TRBV12-4 | many | ASSLGQGAGLGEKLF
NA | TRBV19 | few | ATLPEAREYGYT
TRBD2 | TRBV4-1 | many | ASSQDGGSSYNEQF
NA | TRBV18 | few | ASSPLGAPGTGELF
TRBD2 | TRBV30 | NA | AWSVKGLGISGELF
TRBD2 | TRBV9 | NA | ASSVNSGRQDEQY
NA | TRBV30 | many | AWAGDGRNSPLH
NA | TRBV4-2 | few | ASSQATSQGHYGYT
TRBD1 | TRBV5-1 | many | ASSWGDRALNRRVIPYEQY
TRBD1 | TRBV3-1 | many | ASSQGQGVRYGYT
TRBD2 | TRBV30 | NA | AWSAGGGSSTDTQY
NA | TRBV27 | many | ASSVGWRDTEAF
NA | TRBV7-8 | NA | ASSLGRFGSTDTQY
NA | TRBV20-1 | many | SAPREGLREQY
NA | TRBV7-2 | many | ASSLSNRDEPQH
TRBD1 | TRBV3-1 | NA | ASSSGTEDSPLH
TRBD2 | TRBV11-3 | many | ARRAGGSSYNEQF
TRBD1 | TRBV5-1 | NA | ASSNSGTANTEAF
NA | TRBV25-1 | NA | ASSDTFSGANVLT
NA | TRBV15 | few | ATSRVARGDYGYT
NA | TRBV9 | NA | ASSPREGSEAF
NA | TRBV27 | NA | ASSLSKETGTNQPQH
NA | TRBV27 | many | ASSPRPLREKLF
NA | TRBV6-2/TRBV6-3 | few | ASSYSAIREHNEQF
TRBD1 | TRBV7-8 | many | ASSPGTGGMNIQY
NA | TRBV6-1 | few | ASSYAQETQY
TRBD1 | TRBV6-1 | few | ASRREPGGVWEKLF
NA | TRBV3-1 | few | ATTRTGEKLF
NA | TRBV5-1 | many | ASSLASLGGPQH
NA | TRBV11-3 | many | ASSPPGSDEQF
NA | TRBV2 | many | ASNWTRRNEKLF
NA | TRBV6-2/TRBV6-3 | many | ASSKPRYPAGETQY
NA | TRBV6-1 | few | ASSEFTEMNTEAF
NA | TRBV18 | many | ASSPTSGVYGYT
NA | TRBV6-1 | NA | ASWGMIGAEAF
NA | TRBV7-2 | many | ASSLGGASYEQY
TRBD2 | TRBV19 | NA | ASSVTSGSVNEQF
TRBD2 | TRBV5-1 | many | ASSLGLAGGHNEQF